The 19 T cell receptor beta chains presented below share a single source sample, sequenced in a study of cytomegalovirus exposure and HLA in healthy donors. The PCR employed 60 Vbeta primers together with 13 Jbeta primers. Clones were read by immunoSEQ multiplex PCR, and TCRdb kept only the in-frame ones, dropping some. The sample has nearly 110,000 clones; less than 85% are singletons. The sample taken for sequencing was PBMCs. These receptors were taken from a man aged 55-75 years in good health and CMV-seronegative.

The chain recombines TRBV9 with TRBJ2-5; D possibly corresponds to TRBD1 (8 bases). The CDR3 extends over 14 amino acids. The germline V gene encodes CDR1 SGDLS and CDR2 YYNGEE. The V end was cut by 4 bases, the J end by 5 bases, with 15 bases between. The CDR3 sequence: CASSKTGGGETQYF. The CDR3 coding sequence is TGTGCCAGCAGCAAAACAGGGGGAGGGGAGACCCAGTACTTC.

CDR3 DNA: TGTGCCAGTACCTATTCGGACAGGGGTTCCTACAATGAGCAGTTCTTC. Translating it yields CASTYSDRGSYNEQFF. The J gene is TRBJ2-1, the V gene TRBV19; 9 bases are shared with TRBD1. V lost 7 bases to trimming and J lost 1 base; unmatched junction nucleotides: 8. The CDR3 length is 16 residues. Germline V CDR1 and CDR2: LNHDA, SQIVND (reference sequence).

V usage is TRBV5-1 and J usage is TRBJ1-1; 7 bases are a match to TRBD1. V shed 5 bases and J 3 bases; nucleotides not matched to a gene: 4. This CDR3 has 13 residues. CDR1 SGHRS and CDR2 YFSETQ come from the germline V gene. CDR3 residues: CASRLQGYTEAFF. The CDR3 coding sequence is TGCGCCAGCAGGTTACAGGGGTACACTGAAGCTTTCTTT. The full variable domain, with the rest looked up from reference TRBV5-1 and TRBJ1-1, is KAGVTQTPRYLIKTRGQQVTLSCSPISGHRSVSWYQQTPGQGLQFLFEYFSETQRNKGNFPGRFSGRQFSNSRSEMNVSTLELGDSALYLCASRLQGYTEAFFGQGTRLTVV.

The chain recombines TRBV7-2 with TRBJ2-1; D is possibly TRBD1 (5 bases). There are 15 residues in the CDR3. Germline-derived CDR1 and CDR2 are SGHTA and FQGNSA. The V gene lost 3 bases and the J gene lost 4 bases, with 13 bases spanning the gap. CDR3 sequence: CASSLSVGAYNEQFF. Written as DNA, the CDR3 is TGTGCCAGCAGCTTGTCCGTAGGGGCTTACAATGAGCAGTTCTTC.

J is TRBJ2-3 and V is TRBV6-5; a weak D match, TRBD2 (6 bases). This CDR3 has 14 residues. The V end lost 6 bases, the J end lost 4 bases, and 14 bases lay between the germline ends. In germline, CDR1 is MNHEY, CDR2 SVGAGI. In DNA, the CDR3 is TGTGCCAGCAGGCGGCCGGGGGTGTCAGATACGCAGTATTTT. Encoded protein: CASRRPGVSDTQYF.

The chain uses TRBV5-6 and TRBJ1-2; TRBD1 aligns across 10 bases. Germline loops: CDR1 SGHDT, CDR2 YYEEEE. The CDR3 runs 15 residues. The ends lost 4 bases at V and 3 bases at J; junction bases unmatched: 6. This CDR3 is CASSGGQGFHYGYTF. The CDR3, as DNA: TGTGCCAGCAGCGGGGGACAGGGGTTTCACTATGGCTACACCTTC.

The chain's CDR3 is CASNRQGAIETQYF. The CDR3, as DNA: TGTGCCAGCAACCGACAGGGGGCGATCGAGACCCAGTACTTC. The chain combines TRBV7-9 with TRBJ2-5; 10 bases line up with TRBD1. CDR1 and CDR2 from the germline V gene are SEHNR and FQNEAQ (reference sequence). This CDR3 region has 14 residues. V lost 7 bases, J lost 5 bases, and 7 bases stayed unmatched.

The chain recombines TRBV15 with TRBJ1-6, with D possibly matching TRBD1 (5 bases). The V end was cut by 2 bases, the J end by 8 bases, with 7 bases between. CDR1 is LNHNV, CDR2 YYDKDF, per germline (reference sequence). This CDR3 has 13 residues. This CDR3 is CATSRKGDSPLHF. CDR3 coding DNA: TGTGCCACCAGCAGAAAAGGGGATTCACCCCTCCACTTT.

This sequence joins TRBV7-3 and TRBJ1-2; D may be TRBD1 (5 bases). V lost 4 bases, J lost 8 bases, and 14 bases lay in between. The CDR3 runs to 13 residues. Germline lookup yields CDR1 SGHTA and CDR2 FQGTGA. Here the CDR3 reads CASSSAGGGGYTF. The CDR3 nucleotides are TGTGCCAGCAGCTCAGCGGGGGGGGGAGGCTACACCTTC.

The chain joins TRBV2 to TRBJ2-2; D may be TRBD1 (6 bases). This CDR3 is built from 15 residues. CDR1 and CDR2 (germline): SNHLY, FYNNEI. Between the trimmed V and J ends, which lost 6 bases and 6 bases, there was a span of 17 bases. CDR3 region: CASRGIGGVSGELFF. Written as DNA, the CDR3 is TGTGCCAGCAGGGGTATAGGGGGTGTTTCCGGGGAGCTGTTTTTT.

The chain couples TRBV10-3 to TRBJ2-1; 15 bases are shared with TRBD2. V was pared by 7 bases and J by 6 bases, with 4 bases of the junction left unmatched. CDR1 is ENHRY and CDR2 is SYGVKD in the germline V gene. CDR3 length equals 15 residues. In DNA form, the CDR3 reads TGTGCCATCAAAGGGACTAGCGGGGGGTCCAATGAGCAGTTCTTC. The encoded protein is CAIKGTSGGSNEQFF.

The chain couples TRBV10-3 to TRBJ2-7, with TRBD2 matching over 8 bases. CDR1 and CDR2 from the germline V gene are ENHRY and SYGVKD. CDR3 size: 15 residues. The V and J ends lost 3 bases and 3 bases, in that order; junction bases with no gene match: 7. The CDR3 DNA reads as TGTGCCATCAGTGACCCCCCAGCGGGGGACTACGAGCAGTACTTC. Translating gives CAISDPPAGDYEQYF.

This clone has only one observation. The junction departs from the called germline gene at one end, perhaps through a read error. This chain connects TRBV5-1 to TRBJ1-2; D might be TRBD1 (6 bases). This CDR3 is 15 amino acids long. Germline V gene sequence: CDR1 SGHRS, CDR2 YFSETQ. The CDR3 reads CASSSSPGQDYGHTF. The CDR3 nucleotides are TGCGCCAGCAGCTCGAGCCCGGGACAAGATTATGGCCACACCTTC.

The chain combines TRBV9 with TRBJ1-1, with no clear D. CDR1 and CDR2 from the germline V gene are SGDLS and YYNGEE. V was pared by 4 bases and J by 2 bases, with 15 bases between. This CDR3 is 15 amino acids long. Here the CDR3 reads CASSPFTTGNTEAFF. The CDR3 region has the DNA TGTGCCAGCAGCCCTTTCACGACGGGAAACACTGAAGCTTTCTTT.

This clone was detected only a few times. V and J are TRBV19 and TRBJ2-7, with TRBD2 identical over 7 bases. CDR3 length: 13 residues. Germline V CDR1 and CDR2: LNHDA, SQIVND (reference sequence). The V segment lost 7 bases and the J segment 0 bases; nucleotides outside the gene matches: 3. CDR3 amino acids: CASKGTNSYEQYF. DNA of the CDR3: TGTGCCAGTAAAGGGACTAACTCCTACGAGCAGTACTTC.

DNA for the CDR3: TGCGCCAGCAGCCGCCGGACAGGTTCTCCTTCTACCTACGAGCAGTACTTC. Protein: CASSRRTGSPSTYEQYF. The chain employs TRBV5-1 and TRBJ2-7, with 7 bases lining up with TRBD1. Germline V gene lookup returns CDR1 SGHRS and CDR2 YFSETQ. This CDR3 region has 17 residues. Trimming took 4 bases from V and 2 from J; bases not matched to a gene: 15.

The rearrangement links TRBV5-4 to TRBJ2-5; D is unclear. The CDR3 sequence is 13 residues long. Germline lookup yields CDR1 SGHNT and CDR2 YYREEE (reference sequence). Between the trimmed V and J ends, which lost 2 bases and 5 bases, there was a span of 10 bases. CDR3 in DNA: TGTGCCAGCAGCTTATTGGTCGGGGAGACCCAGTACTTC. Amino acids: CASSLLVGETQYF.

In regard to this clone: The sample contains more than one DNA sequence encoding this CDR3. The genes are TRBV6-5 and TRBJ2-3, with no clear D. Trimming left V 2 bases short and J 1 base short, with 4 bases between. The germline V gene encodes CDR1 MNHEY and CDR2 SVGAGI. The CDR3 runs 13 residues. CDR3 sequence: CASSYPGTDTQYF. The CDR3 DNA is TGTGCCAGCAGTTACCCCGGCACAGATACGCAGTATTTT.

The chain joins TRBV27 to TRBJ1-2, with D maybe TRBD1 (5 bases). V lost 5 bases and J lost 8, with 12 bases in between. From germline, CDR1 is MNHEY and CDR2 SMNVEV (reference sequence). This CDR3 comprises 12 residues. The CDR3 nucleotides are TGTGCCAGCAGTGCGCAGGGTTGGGGCTACACCTTC. This gives the protein CASSAQGWGYTF.